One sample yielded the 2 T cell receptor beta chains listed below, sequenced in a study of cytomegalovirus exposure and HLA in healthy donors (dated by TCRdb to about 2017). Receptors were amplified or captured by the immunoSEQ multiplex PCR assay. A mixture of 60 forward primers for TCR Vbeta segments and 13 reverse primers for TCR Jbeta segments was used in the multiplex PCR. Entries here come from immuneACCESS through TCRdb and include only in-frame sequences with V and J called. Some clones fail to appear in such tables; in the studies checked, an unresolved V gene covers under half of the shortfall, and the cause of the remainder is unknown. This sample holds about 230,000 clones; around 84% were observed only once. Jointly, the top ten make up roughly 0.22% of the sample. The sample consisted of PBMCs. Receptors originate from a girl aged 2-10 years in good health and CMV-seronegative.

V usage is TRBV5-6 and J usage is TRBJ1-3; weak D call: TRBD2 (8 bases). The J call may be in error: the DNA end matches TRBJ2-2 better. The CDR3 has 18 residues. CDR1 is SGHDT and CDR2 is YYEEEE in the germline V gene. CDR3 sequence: CASSLAIGRGRYTGELFF. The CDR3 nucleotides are TGTGCCAGCAGCTTGGCCATCGGGAGGGGGCGTTACACCGGGGAGCTGTTTTTT.

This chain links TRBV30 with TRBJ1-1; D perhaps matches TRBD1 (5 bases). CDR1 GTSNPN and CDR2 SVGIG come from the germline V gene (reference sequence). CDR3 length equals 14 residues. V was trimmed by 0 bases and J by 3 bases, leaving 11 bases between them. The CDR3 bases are TGTGCCTGGAGTGTTCTCAGGGTAGACACTGAAGCTTTCTTT. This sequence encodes CAWSVLRVDTEAFF.